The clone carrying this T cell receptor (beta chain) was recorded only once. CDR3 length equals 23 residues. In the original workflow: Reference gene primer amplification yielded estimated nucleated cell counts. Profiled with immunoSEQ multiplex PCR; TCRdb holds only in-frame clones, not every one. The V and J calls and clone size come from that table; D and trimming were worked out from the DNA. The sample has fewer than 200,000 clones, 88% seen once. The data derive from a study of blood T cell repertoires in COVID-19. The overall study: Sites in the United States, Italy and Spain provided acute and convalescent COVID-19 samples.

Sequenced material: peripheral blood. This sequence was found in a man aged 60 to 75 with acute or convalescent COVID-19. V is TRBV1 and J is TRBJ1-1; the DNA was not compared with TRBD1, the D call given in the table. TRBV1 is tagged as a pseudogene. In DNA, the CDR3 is TGCACCAGCAGCCTCGTAAGGGGGGGACAGGGAACCTCGGGCGAAATCATGAACACTGAAGCTTTCTTT. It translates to CTSSLVRGGQGTSGEIMNTEAFF.